A single sample gave rise to the 21 T cell receptor beta chains below, sequenced in a study of blood T cell repertoires in COVID-19. Only in-frame clones appear in the TCRdb table, and some are missing; sequencing was by immunoSEQ multiplex PCR. Of around 160,000 clones in the sample, 75% to 90% are singletons; the top ten hold 3.4%. Sequencing input: PBMCs or T cells enriched from blood (not recorded which). All receptors come from an older woman who had recovered from COVID-19.

This chain connects TRBV19 to TRBJ1-5; 8 positions match TRBD1. Germline CDR1 reads LNHDA; CDR2 reads SQIVND (reference sequence). This CDR3 contains 16 residues. J gave up 2 bases and V 6 bases, and 9 bases lay outside the gene matches. The CDR3 protein is CASRTDKTGGNQPQHF. In DNA form, the CDR3 reads TGTGCCAGTAGGACAGACAAGACAGGGGGCAATCAGCCCCAGCATTTT.

The chain combines TRBV7-2 with TRBJ2-3, with TRBD2 matching 9 bases. V was pared by 4 bases and J by 5 bases, with 13 bases of the junction left unmatched. Germline V gives CDR1 SGHTA, CDR2 FQGNSA. The CDR3 consists of 17 residues. CDR3 nucleotides: TGTGCCAGCAGCTCAGAGTCGGGGCGGGGGGGTAGAGATACGCAGTATTTT. Its translation is CASSSESGRGGRDTQYF.

The J gene is TRBJ2-5, the V gene TRBV7-6; 11 bases map to TRBD2. This CDR3 has 16 residues. V shed 2 bases and J 5 bases; nucleotides not matched to a gene: 7. Looked up from germline, CDR1 is SGHVS and CDR2 is FNYEAQ. The CDR3 DNA follows: TGTGCCAGCAGCTTATATGTAGCGGGGGGGTATGAGACCCAGTACTTC. Amino acids: CASSLYVAGGYETQYF.

This chain links TRBV11-2 with TRBJ2-3, with a weak D call TRBD1 (6 bases). Germline values: CDR1 SGHAT, CDR2 FQNNGV. The V end lost 6 bases, the J end lost 4 bases, and 14 bases lay between the germline ends. The CDR3 is made up of 14 amino acids. CDR3 sequence reads: CASREEGGADTQYF. Here the CDR3 DNA reads TGTGCCAGCAGGGAGGAAGGGGGAGCAGATACGCAGTATTTT.

The chain has TRBV19 and TRBJ1-2, with 10 bases fitting TRBD1. V lost 7 bases and J lost 4; bases outside the gene matches: 3. In germline, CDR1 is LNHDA, CDR2 SQIVND (reference sequence). The CDR3 totals 13 residues. The CDR3 DNA is TGTGCCAGTAATCGGGACAGGGGCTATGGCTACACCTTC. Its translation is CASNRDRGYGYTF.

This chain connects TRBV9 to TRBJ1-2, with D perhaps matching TRBD1 (5 bases). CDR1 SGDLS and CDR2 YYNGEE come from the germline V gene. The CDR3 covers 14 residues. V was cut by 5 bases and J by 6 bases, with 17 bases left in between. The CDR3 region has the DNA TGTGCCAGCAGGATCCTATCTGGGGCCCATGGCTACACCTTC. It yields the protein CASRILSGAHGYTF.

This clone was detected once. J is TRBJ2-1 and V is TRBV27, with 7 nucleotides matching TRBD1. Per the germline V gene, CDR1 is MNHEY and CDR2 is SMNVEV (reference sequence). This CDR3 comprises 16 residues. V dropped 3 bases and J dropped 2; count of bases not matched to a gene: 7. The CDR3: CASSLRPDRPYNEQFF. The CDR3 region has the DNA TGTGCCAGCAGTTTGAGACCGGACAGGCCCTACAATGAGCAGTTCTTC.

CDR3 amino acids: CASSTAGAGKNTQYF. CDR3 bases: TGCGCCAGCAGTACTGCAGGCGCGGGAAAAAATACGCAGTATTTT. The chain couples TRBV5-1 to TRBJ2-3; TRBD2 is a possible D gene (6 bases). V was trimmed by 5 bases and J by 7 bases, leaving 20 bases between them. This CDR3 has 15 residues. The germline gives CDR1 SGHRS, CDR2 YFSETQ.

V is TRBV6-5 and J is TRBJ2-7; 9 bases are shared with TRBD1. V lost 6 bases and J lost 5; bases outside the gene matches: 8. The germline V gene has CDR1 MNHEY and CDR2 SVGAGI. The length of the CDR3 is 14 residues. CDR3 sequence reads: CASSLGTGWDEQYF. The CDR3 coding sequence is TGTGCCAGCAGCCTCGGGACAGGGTGGGACGAGCAGTACTTC.

The J gene is TRBJ1-1, the V gene TRBV13; 9 bases are shared with TRBD1. J was trimmed by 3 bases and V by 3 bases; bases with no gene match: 11. Germline lookup yields CDR1 PRHDT and CDR2 FYEKMQ (reference sequence). The CDR3 extends over 17 amino acids. DNA for the CDR3: TGTGCCAGCAGCTTCGGACAGGGGTCCTCAAGGGACACTGAAGCTTTCTTT. This translates into CASSFGQGSSRDTEAFF. The whole variable domain, filled in from reference TRBV13 and TRBJ1-1, reads AAGVIQSPRHLIKEKRETATLKCYPIPRHDTVYWYQQGPGQDPQFLISFYEKMQSDKGSIPDRFSAQQFSDYHSELNMSSLELGDSALYFCASSFGQGSSRDTEAFFGQGTRLTVV.

The chain uses TRBV6-5 and TRBJ2-5; the match to TRBD1 covers 8 bases. The CDR3 extends over 15 amino acids. J gave up 7 bases and V 2 bases, and 9 bases lay outside the gene matches. CDR1 and CDR2 (germline): MNHEY, SVGAGI. The CDR3 DNA is TGTGCCAGCAGTTACGCAGGGGGCGCGTTTGGGACCCAGTACTTC. Its protein is CASSYAGGAFGTQYF.

The chain joins TRBV14 to TRBJ2-7; possibly TRBD2 for D (5 bases). CDR3 size: 15 residues. CDR1 is SGHDN and CDR2 is FVKESK in the germline V gene. V lost 1 base and J lost 0, with 10 bases in between. CDR3 in DNA: TGTGCCAGCAGCCAAGCGGCAGGAGGCTCCTACGAGCAGTACTTC. This encodes CASSQAAGGSYEQYF.

The chain recombines TRBV11-2 with TRBJ2-1; 8 bases align to TRBD1. Germline values: CDR1 SGHAT, CDR2 FQNNGV. Trimming took 1 base from V and 3 from J; bases not matched to a gene: 8. The CDR3 extends over 17 amino acids. The CDR3 loop is CASSLGLLDRDYNEQFF. CDR3 nucleotides: TGTGCCAGCAGCTTAGGTTTATTGGACAGGGACTACAATGAGCAGTTCTTC.

This chain connects TRBV4-1 to TRBJ2-2, with 16 nucleotides matching TRBD2. The CDR3 extends over 19 amino acids. The V gene end was trimmed by 6 bases and the J gene end by 4 bases; junction bases not matched to a gene: 11. Germline CDR1 reads MGHRA; CDR2 reads YSYEKL. The CDR3 sequence is CASRQLGLAGGLPTGELFF. In DNA, the CDR3 is TGCGCCAGCAGACAATTGGGACTAGCGGGGGGGCTTCCCACCGGGGAGCTGTTTTTT.

This sequence joins TRBV3-1 (or the pseudogene TRBV3-2) and TRBJ2-4; 8 bases fit TRBD2. Germline V lookup: CDR1 LGHDT, CDR2 YNNKEL (reference sequence). This CDR3 is 15 amino acids long. J gave up 3 bases and V 3 bases, and 4 bases lay outside the gene matches. The CDR3 here is CASSHMGLDKNIQYF. For the CDR3, the DNA is TGTGCCAGCAGCCATATGGGACTAGACAAAAACATTCAGTACTTC.

The chain carries TRBV4-1 and TRBJ2-3; 11 positions agree with TRBD1. CDR3 length: 18 amino acids. V was clipped by 1 base and J by 3 bases; unmatched bases: 9. Germline CDR1 and CDR2: MGHRA and YSYEKL. This chain's CDR3 is CASSQVVLGTGGTDTQYF. In nucleotides, the CDR3 is TGCGCCAGCAGCCAAGTGGTTTTGGGGACAGGGGGAACAGATACGCAGTATTTT.

Only one count was recorded for this clone. The gene calls are TRBV14 and TRBJ1-6; D call uncertain. Germline V gene lookup returns CDR1 SGHDN and CDR2 FVKESK. There are 16 residues in the CDR3. Trimming left V 0 bases short and J 8 bases short, with 14 bases between. The CDR3 loop reads CASSQERGESDSPLHF. The DNA for the CDR3 is TGTGCCAGCAGCCAAGAACGCGGGGAATCTGATTCACCCCTCCACTTT.

This clone was recorded at least ten times. The genes are TRBV19 and TRBJ1-2, with D possibly matching TRBD1 (5 bases). This CDR3 has 13 residues. With 3 bases removed from V and 6 bases from J, the gap between germline ends came to 11 bases. The germline V gene has CDR1 LNHDA and CDR2 SQIVND (reference sequence). This CDR3 reads CASSIGQGDGYTF. CDR3 bases: TGTGCCAGTAGTATCGGCCAGGGTGATGGCTACACCTTC. Full variable domain (outside the CDR3, taken from reference TRBV19 and TRBJ1-2): DGGITQSPKYLFRKEGQNVTLSCEQNLNHDAMYWYRQDPGQGLRLIYYSQIVNDFQKGDIAEGYSVSREKKESFPLTVTSAQKNPTAFYLCASSIGQGDGYTFGSGTRLTVV.

The chain has TRBV6-1 and TRBJ1-5, with 11 bases fitting TRBD1. After removal of 1 base from V and 5 bases from J, the junction contained 7 bases not matched to a gene. Germline V gene lookup returns CDR1 MNHNS and CDR2 SASEGT. This CDR3 contains 17 residues. The chain's CDR3 is CASSEDWTGGLHQPQHF. CDR3 nucleotide sequence: TGTGCCAGCAGTGAAGATTGGACAGGGGGCTTGCATCAGCCCCAGCATTTT.

This chain joins TRBV4-1 and TRBJ2-3; 9 nucleotides agree with TRBD2. This CDR3 has 19 amino acids. The V segment lost 1 base and the J segment 2 bases; nucleotides outside the gene matches: 13. Per the germline V gene, CDR1 is MGHRA and CDR2 is YSYEKL. CDR3 nucleotide sequence: TGCGCCAGCAGCCAAGCTATGCGGGGGGGATCCTACATCACAGATACGCAGTATTTT. Translated, it gives CASSQAMRGGSYITDTQYF.

The rearrangement uses TRBV2 and TRBJ1-5; 9 bases line up with TRBD1. Germline loops: CDR1 SNHLY, CDR2 FYNNEI. The junction had 10 bases not matched to a gene; V was cut back by 6 bases and J by 7 bases. The length of the CDR3 is 15 residues. The CDR3: CASRRDREGRQPQHF. CDR3 DNA: TGTGCCAGCAGGAGGGACAGGGAAGGTCGGCAGCCCCAGCATTTT.